This note documents a single TCR beta chain sequence. The data derive from a study of identical twins. TCRdb reanalysed the 5' RACE reads using MiXCR and keeps one entry per CDR3 protein. The sample consists of about 520,000 distinct CDR3 sequences, less than 25% of them appearing once. V was clipped by 5 bases and J by 7 bases; unmatched bases: 4. Germline loops: CDR1 DFQATT, CDR2 SNEGSKA (reference sequence). This CDR3 has 13 amino acids. This same sample was also taken into another study, of T cells expressing NK-cell markers. That study reports: For about six donors, the dominant NKG2C+ clonotypes made up about 1.0-8% of their CD8+ T cells.

The source material was CD4+ T cells sorted from blood. The source is a woman between 18 and 29 years old in good health. The chain uses TRBV20-1 and TRBJ1-6; the match to TRBD1 covers 8 bases. The CDR3 spells CSARDRRNSPLHF. In DNA form, the CDR3 reads TGCAGTGCTCGGGACAGGCGGAATTCACCCCTCCACTTT.